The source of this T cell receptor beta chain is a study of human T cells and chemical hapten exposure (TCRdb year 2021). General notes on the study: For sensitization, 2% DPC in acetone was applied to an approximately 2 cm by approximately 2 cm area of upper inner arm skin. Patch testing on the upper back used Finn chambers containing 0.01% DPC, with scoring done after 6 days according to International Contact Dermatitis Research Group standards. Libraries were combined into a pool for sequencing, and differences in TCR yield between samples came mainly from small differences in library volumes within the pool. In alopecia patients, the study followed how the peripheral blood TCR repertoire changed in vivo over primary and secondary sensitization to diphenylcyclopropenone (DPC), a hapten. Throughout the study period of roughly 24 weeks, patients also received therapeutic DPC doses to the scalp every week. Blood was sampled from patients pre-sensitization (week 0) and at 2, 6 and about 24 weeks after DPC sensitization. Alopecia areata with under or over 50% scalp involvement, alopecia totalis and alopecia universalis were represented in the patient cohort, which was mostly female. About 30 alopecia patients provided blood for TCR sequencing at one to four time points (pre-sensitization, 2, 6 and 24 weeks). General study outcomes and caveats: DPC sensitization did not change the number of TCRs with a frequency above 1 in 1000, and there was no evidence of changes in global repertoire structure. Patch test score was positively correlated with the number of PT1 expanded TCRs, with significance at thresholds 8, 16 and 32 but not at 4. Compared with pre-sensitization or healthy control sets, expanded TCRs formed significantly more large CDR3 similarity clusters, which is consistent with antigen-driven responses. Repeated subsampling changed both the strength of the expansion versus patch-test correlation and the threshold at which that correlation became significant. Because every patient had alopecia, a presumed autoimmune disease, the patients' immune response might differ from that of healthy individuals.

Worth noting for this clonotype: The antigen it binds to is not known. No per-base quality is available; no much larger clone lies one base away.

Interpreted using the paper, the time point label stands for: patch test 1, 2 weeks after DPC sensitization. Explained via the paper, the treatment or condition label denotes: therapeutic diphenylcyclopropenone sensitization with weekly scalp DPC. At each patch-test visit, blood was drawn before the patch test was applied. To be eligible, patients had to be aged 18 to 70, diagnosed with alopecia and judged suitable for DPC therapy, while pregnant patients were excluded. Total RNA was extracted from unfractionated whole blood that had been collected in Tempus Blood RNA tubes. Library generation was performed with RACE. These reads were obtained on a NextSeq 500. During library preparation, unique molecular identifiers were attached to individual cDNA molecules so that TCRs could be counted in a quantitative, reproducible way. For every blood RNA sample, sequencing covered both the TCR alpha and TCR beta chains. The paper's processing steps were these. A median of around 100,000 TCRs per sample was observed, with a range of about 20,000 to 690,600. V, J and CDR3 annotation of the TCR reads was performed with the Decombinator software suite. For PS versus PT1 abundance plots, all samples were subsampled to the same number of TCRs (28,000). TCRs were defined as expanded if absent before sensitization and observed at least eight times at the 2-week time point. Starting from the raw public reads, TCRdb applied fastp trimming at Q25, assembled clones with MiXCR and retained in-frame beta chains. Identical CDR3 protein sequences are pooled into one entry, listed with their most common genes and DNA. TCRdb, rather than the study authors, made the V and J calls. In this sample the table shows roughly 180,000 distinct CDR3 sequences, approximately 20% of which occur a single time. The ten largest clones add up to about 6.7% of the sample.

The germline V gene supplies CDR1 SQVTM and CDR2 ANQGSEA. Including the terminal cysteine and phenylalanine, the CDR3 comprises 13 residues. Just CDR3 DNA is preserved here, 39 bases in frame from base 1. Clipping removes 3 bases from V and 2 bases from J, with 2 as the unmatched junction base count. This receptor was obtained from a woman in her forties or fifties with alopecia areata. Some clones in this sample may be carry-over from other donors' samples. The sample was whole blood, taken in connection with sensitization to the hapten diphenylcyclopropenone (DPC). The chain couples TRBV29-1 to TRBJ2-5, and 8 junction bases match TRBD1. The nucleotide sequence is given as TGCAGCGTTGATTACAGGGGGCAAGAGACCCAGTACTTC. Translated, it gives CSVDYRGQETQYF. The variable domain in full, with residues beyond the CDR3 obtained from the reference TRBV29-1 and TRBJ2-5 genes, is SAVISQKPSRDICQRGTSLTIQCQVDSQVTMMFWYRQQPGQSLTLIATANQGSEATYESGFVIDKFPISRPNLTFSTLTVSNMSPEDSSIYLCSVDYRGQETQYFGPGTRLLVL.